This TCR beta chain was recorded in a study of blood T cell dynamics during melanoma immunotherapy. Each bulk PBMC sample had approximately 340 ng DNA loaded. Clones were sequenced by immunoSEQ multiplex PCR, and TCRdb holds only the in-frame ones, with some missing. The sample shows tens of thousands of clones, around 92% of them seen only once. With 1 base removed from V and 6 bases from J, the gap between germline ends came to 4 bases. Germline V gene lookup returns CDR1 MNHNS and CDR2 SASEGT. This CDR3 has 12 residues. Time point of the sample: pre-treatment baseline. Samples come from before therapy and from week 3 after the first blockade cycle.

The material sequenced was blood, taken from a patient treated with checkpoint blockade. This sequence originates from a human donor with melanoma. The rearrangement joins TRBV6-1 to TRBJ1-5, with D unclear. The CDR3 is CASSEEAQPQHF. The DNA of the CDR3 is TGTGCCAGCAGTGAAGAGGCTCAGCCCCAGCATTTT.